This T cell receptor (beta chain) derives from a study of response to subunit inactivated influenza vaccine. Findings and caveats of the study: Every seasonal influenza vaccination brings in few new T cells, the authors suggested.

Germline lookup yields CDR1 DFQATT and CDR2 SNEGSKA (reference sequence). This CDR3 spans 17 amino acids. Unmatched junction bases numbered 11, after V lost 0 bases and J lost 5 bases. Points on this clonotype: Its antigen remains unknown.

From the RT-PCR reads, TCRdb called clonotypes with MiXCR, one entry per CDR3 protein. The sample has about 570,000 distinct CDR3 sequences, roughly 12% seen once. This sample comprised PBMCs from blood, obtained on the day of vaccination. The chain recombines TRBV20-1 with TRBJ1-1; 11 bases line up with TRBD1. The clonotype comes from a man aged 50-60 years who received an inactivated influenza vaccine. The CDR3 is CSARDLSLGTGGTEAFF. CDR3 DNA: TGCAGTGCTAGAGATCTTTCCCTTGGGACAGGGGGGACTGAAGCTTTCTTT.